Below, 23 T cell receptor beta chains from the same sample are listed, as sequenced in a study of blood T cells in healthy people across ages. Primed by a sample-barcoded 5' primer and a J-beta primer mix, a second PCR proceeded for roughly 7 to 11 cycles. One entry per CDR3 protein, called by TCRdb with MiXCR from the 5' RACE reads. Among some 940,000 distinct CDR3 sequences listed, roughly 29% were seen once. Separately, the same data were catalogued under a study of T cells of mothers and their children.

The specimen was blood. The receptors shown here come from a woman in her 40s in good health.

The V call is TRBV6-6, the J call TRBJ1-1; D not resolved. Between the trimmed V and J ends, which lost 6 bases and 6 bases, there was a span of 17 bases. CDR3 length: 14 residues. Germline lookup yields CDR1 MNHNY and CDR2 SVGAGI (reference sequence). This chain's CDR3 is CASSHPGPRAEAFF. For the CDR3, the DNA is TGTGCCAGCAGCCACCCCGGGCCCCGCGCTGAAGCTTTCTTT.

In its sample, this clonotype was seen many times. The V call is TRBV27, the J call TRBJ1-2; D is uncertain. V was cut by 8 bases and J by 3 bases, with 13 bases left in between. The germline V gene has CDR1 MNHEY and CDR2 SMNVEV (reference sequence). CDR3 length: 13 residues. As DNA, the CDR3 is TGTGCCAGCGGAGAGGGTGTGTACTATGGCTACACCTTC. Protein: CASGEGVYYGYTF.

This clonotype was seen a few times. The chain carries TRBV16 and TRBJ1-2, with 7 bases matching TRBD1. The CDR3 is 15 residues long. Trimming removed 7 bases from V and 2 bases from J; junction bases left unmatched: 10. Per germline, CDR1 KGHSY and CDR2 FQNENV. CDR3 sequence: CASTPTTGHNYGYTF. The CDR3 DNA sequence: TGTGCCAGCACCCCTACGACAGGGCACAACTATGGCTACACCTTC.

The V call is TRBV12-3 or TRBV12-4, the J call TRBJ2-7; 10 bases fit TRBD2. This CDR3 has 16 amino acids. V lost 2 bases and J lost 2; bases outside the gene matches: 6. CDR3 bases: TGTGCCAGCAGTTTATCTAGCGGGAGATCCCCCTACGAGCAGTACTTC. Amino acid sequence: CASSLSSGRSPYEQYF.

At least ten counts were recorded for this clonotype. The chain uses TRBV20-1 and TRBJ2-1; D not resolved. The CDR3 consists of 16 residues. Germline V lookup: CDR1 DFQATT, CDR2 SNEGSKA (reference sequence). V lost 1 base to trimming and J lost 6 bases, with 19 bases between them. The CDR3 is CSARARTLGISNEQFF. Here the CDR3 DNA reads TGCAGTGCTAGAGCCCGGACCCTCGGAATTAGCAATGAGCAGTTCTTC.

Concerning this clonotype itself: A much larger clonotype is one base distant, so this may be a read error. CDR3 amino acids: CASVQCHLDEQFF. The CDR3 DNA sequence: TGTGCCAGCGTTCAGTGCCATTTGGATGAGCAGTTCTTC. The V and J genes are TRBV7-9 and TRBJ2-1; D is uncertain. The CDR3 loop spans 13 amino acids. The germline V gene encodes CDR1 SEHNR and CDR2 FQNEAQ (reference sequence). V dropped 8 bases and J dropped 8 bases, with 16 bases sitting between them.

This clonotype was observed a handful of times. V usage is TRBV7-9 and J usage is TRBJ1-1, with D possibly TRBD1 on 6 matching bases. The CDR3 covers 16 residues. The germline V and J ends were trimmed by 3 bases and 0 bases, with 14 bases remaining between them. The germline V gene encodes CDR1 SEHNR and CDR2 FQNEAQ (reference sequence). CDR3 sequence: CASSFGGQALNTEAFF. CDR3 in DNA: TGTGCCAGCAGCTTCGGGGGGCAGGCATTGAACACTGAAGCTTTCTTT. The complete variable domain, with remaining parts taken from reference TRBV7-9 and TRBJ1-1, reads DTGVSQNPRHKITKRGQNVTFRCDPISEHNRLYWYRQTLGQGPEFLTYFQNEAQLEKSRLLSDRFSAERPKGSFSTLEIQRTEQGDSAMYLCASSFGGQALNTEAFFGQGTRLTVV.

The genes are TRBV14 and TRBJ2-7; D gene uncertain. V dropped 0 bases and J dropped 2 bases, with 20 bases sitting between them. This CDR3 has 18 residues. The V gene's germline CDR1 is SGHDN and CDR2 FVKESK. The DNA for the CDR3 is TGTGCCAGCAGCCAAGAAGCCGGTGGATCCTACTTCCCCTACGAGCAGTACTTC. Its translation: CASSQEAGGSYFPYEQYF.

V gene TRBV7-2 combines with J gene TRBJ2-3; D uncertain. The V end lost 5 bases, the J end lost 0 bases, and 12 bases lay between the germline ends. CDR1 is SGHTA, CDR2 FQGNSA, per germline. The CDR3 extends over 15 amino acids. CDR3 DNA sequence: TGTGCCAGCAGCCCGCCATGGCCTAGCACAGATACGCAGTATTTT. Translated, it gives CASSPPWPSTDTQYF.

There are a few counts of this clonotype. The V call is TRBV12-3 or TRBV12-4, the J call TRBJ2-7; D possibly corresponds to TRBD2 (7 bases). V was clipped by 4 bases and J by 7 bases, with 26 bases between them. The CDR3 contains 17 residues. CDR3: CASSSPTWAGALGEQYF. CDR3 bases: TGTGCCAGCAGTTCGCCCACCTGGGCGGGGGCATTGGGGGAGCAGTACTTC.

The table lists this clonotype with a few counts. V usage is TRBV5-1 and J usage is TRBJ2-4; D perhaps matches TRBD2 (6 bases). The better agreement between TRBJ2-7 and the DNA end casts doubt on the J call. The CDR3 has 13 amino acids. Germline assignment: CDR1 SGHRS and CDR2 YFSETQ. CDR3 amino acids: CASSLATSTEQYF. In DNA, the CDR3 is TGCGCCAGCAGCTTAGCGACTAGTACCGAGCAGTACTTC.

As concerns this clonotype: Possible read error: a much larger clone is one base away. The V gene is TRBV6-1, the J gene TRBJ2-7; 8 bases map to TRBD2. J gave up 7 bases and V 2 bases, and 13 bases lay outside the gene matches. The CDR3 spans 16 residues. CDR1 is MNHNS, CDR2 SASEGT, per germline. CDR3 residues: CASSEIARRGVGEQYF. The CDR3 region has the DNA TGTGCCAGCAGTGAAATCGCGAGGCGGGGGGTGGGAGAGCAGTACTTC.

Remarks on this clonotype: This may be a read error: a much more frequent sequence differs by one nucleotide. The rearrangement uses TRBV5-1 and TRBJ2-7, with D maybe TRBD2 (5 bases). Germline assignment: CDR1 SGHRS and CDR2 YFSETQ. There are 14 residues in the CDR3. The V and J ends lost 3 bases and 5 bases respectively, with 15 bases between them. In DNA, the CDR3 is TGCGCCAGCAGCTGGCCGGGGTCAAAGGACGAGCAGTACTTC. This codes for CASSWPGSKDEQYF.

The chain links TRBV12-3 or TRBV12-4 to TRBJ2-6; possibly TRBD2 for D (6 bases). The CDR3 is made up of 16 amino acids. Trimming cost V 6 bases and J 0 bases, with 12 bases left between them. The CDR3 here is CASRDGSTSGANVLTF. CDR3 coding DNA: TGTGCCAGCAGAGACGGGAGCACCTCTGGGGCCAACGTCCTGACTTTC.

The rearrangement links TRBV7-2 to TRBJ2-7; no clear D. The CDR3 runs to 14 residues. V was pared by 2 bases and J by 2 bases, with 10 bases between. Per germline, CDR1 SGHTA and CDR2 FQGNSA. CDR3 region: CASSLSAATYEQYF. The CDR3 nucleotides read TGTGCCAGCAGCTTAAGTGCAGCGACCTACGAGCAGTACTTC.

V is TRBV5-1 and J is TRBJ1-1; D ambiguous. The CDR3 covers 15 residues. V was cut by 0 bases and J by 0 bases, with 9 bases left in between. CDR1 and CDR2 from the germline V gene are SGHRS and YFSETQ. The CDR3 sequence: CASSLGATLNTEAFF. The CDR3, as DNA: TGCGCCAGCAGCTTGGGGGCGACGTTGAACACTGAAGCTTTCTTT.

The chain couples TRBV2 to TRBJ2-5, with D perhaps TRBD1 (5 bases). V was clipped by 6 bases and J by 0 bases, with 14 bases between them. Per germline, CDR1 SNHLY and CDR2 FYNNEI. This CDR3 contains 15 residues. CDR3 sequence (DNA): TGTGCCAGCAGCTGGGCAGGGTCGTACCAAGAGACCCAGTACTTC. The encoded protein is CASSWAGSYQETQYF.

This clonotype has a handful of counts. The rearrangement links TRBV28 to TRBJ1-2, with 9 bases lining up with TRBD1. Trimming removed 8 bases from V and 4 bases from J; junction bases left unmatched: 8. The CDR3 length is 14 residues. The germline gives CDR1 MDHEN, CDR2 SYDVKM. The CDR3: CASWEQGAIYGYTF. The CDR3 nucleotides are TGTGCCAGCTGGGAACAGGGGGCAATCTATGGCTACACCTTC.

This clonotype was counted many times. The chain uses TRBV11-2 and TRBJ1-2; D is possibly TRBD1 (5 bases). The CDR3 loop spans 15 amino acids. Deletions cut 1 base from V and 2 bases from J, with 11 bases between. Looked up from germline, CDR1 is SGHAT and CDR2 is FQNNGV. The CDR3 coding sequence is TGTGCCAGCAGCTTAGGAGCAGGGACCAACTATGGCTACACCTTC. Translating it yields CASSLGAGTNYGYTF.

This clonotype was seen more than once but under ten times. The rearrangement joins TRBV27 to TRBJ2-7; a possible D gene is TRBD1 (5 bases). Germline V gene sequence: CDR1 MNHEY, CDR2 SMNVEV (reference sequence). V shed 8 bases and J shed 5 bases, with 16 bases lying between them. This CDR3 is 13 amino acids long. CDR3 residues: CASGLGAGNEQYF. The CDR3 nucleotides read TGTGCCAGCGGCCTTGGCGCAGGGAACGAGCAGTACTTC.

In its sample, this clonotype was seen many times. The chain employs TRBV7-2 and TRBJ1-2, with 8 bases fitting TRBD1. Trimming at V came to 7 bases and at J to 8 bases, leaving 9 bases not matched to a gene. The CDR3 totals 13 residues. CDR1 is SGHTA, CDR2 FQGNSA, per germline. The DNA of the CDR3 is TGTGCCAGCACCCTGCAGGGGGCGCAAGGCTACACCTTC. Residues: CASTLQGAQGYTF.

This clonotype was recorded many times. Here the CDR3 DNA reads TGCAGTGCTAGCAGTGCCAACTCTGGGGCCAACGTCCTGACTTTC. It translates to CSASSANSGANVLTF. This sequence joins TRBV20-1 and TRBJ2-6, with D uncertain. The CDR3 has 15 amino acids. Germline V gene lookup returns CDR1 DFQATT and CDR2 SNEGSKA (reference sequence). Trimming removed 3 bases at V and 0 bases at J, with 9 bases between.

The chain links TRBV6-6 to TRBJ2-7, with 9 bases lining up with TRBD1. V gave up 0 bases and J gave up 3 bases; unmatched junction bases: 6. This CDR3 comprises 16 residues. Germline V gene lookup returns CDR1 MNHNY and CDR2 SVGAGI (reference sequence). CDR3 protein: CASSYSNRGLCYEQYF. CDR3 in DNA: TGTGCCAGCAGTTACTCGAACAGGGGGCTGTGCTACGAGCAGTACTTC.